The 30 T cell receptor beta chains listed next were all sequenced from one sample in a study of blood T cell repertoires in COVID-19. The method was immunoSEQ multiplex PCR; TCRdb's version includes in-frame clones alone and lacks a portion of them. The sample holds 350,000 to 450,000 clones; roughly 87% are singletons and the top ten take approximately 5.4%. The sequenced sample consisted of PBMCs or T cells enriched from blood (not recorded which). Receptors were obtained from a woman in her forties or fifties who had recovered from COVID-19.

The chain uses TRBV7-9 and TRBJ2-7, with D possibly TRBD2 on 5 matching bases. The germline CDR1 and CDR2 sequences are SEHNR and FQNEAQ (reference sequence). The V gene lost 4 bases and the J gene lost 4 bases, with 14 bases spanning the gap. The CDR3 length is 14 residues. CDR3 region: CASSSPKDLYEQYF. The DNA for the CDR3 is TGTGCCAGCAGCTCGCCGAAGGACTTATACGAGCAGTACTTC.

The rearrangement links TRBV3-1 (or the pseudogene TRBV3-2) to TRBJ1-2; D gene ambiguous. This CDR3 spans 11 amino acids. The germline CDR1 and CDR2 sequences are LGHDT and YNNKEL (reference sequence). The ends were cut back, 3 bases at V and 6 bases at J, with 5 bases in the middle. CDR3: CASSQRNGYTF. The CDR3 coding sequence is TGTGCCAGCAGCCAGCGGAATGGCTACACCTTC.

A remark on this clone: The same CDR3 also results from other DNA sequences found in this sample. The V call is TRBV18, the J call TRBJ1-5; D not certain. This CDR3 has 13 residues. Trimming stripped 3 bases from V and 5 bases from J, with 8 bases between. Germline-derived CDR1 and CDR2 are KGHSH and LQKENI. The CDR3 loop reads CASSPAGDQPQHF. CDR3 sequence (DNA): TGTGCCAGCTCACCGGCGGGAGATCAGCCCCAGCATTTT.

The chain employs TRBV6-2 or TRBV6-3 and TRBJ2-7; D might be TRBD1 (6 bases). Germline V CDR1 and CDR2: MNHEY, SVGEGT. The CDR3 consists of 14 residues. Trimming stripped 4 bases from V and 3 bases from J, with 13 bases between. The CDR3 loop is CASSFGTTLYEQYF. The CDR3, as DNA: TGTGCCAGCAGTTTCGGGACAACCCTCTACGAGCAGTACTTC.

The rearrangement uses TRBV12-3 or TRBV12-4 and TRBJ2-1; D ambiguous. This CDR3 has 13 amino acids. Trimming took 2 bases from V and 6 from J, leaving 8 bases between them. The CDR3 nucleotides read TGTGCCAGCAGTTTATGGAGTCCCAATGAGCAGTTCTTC. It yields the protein CASSLWSPNEQFF.

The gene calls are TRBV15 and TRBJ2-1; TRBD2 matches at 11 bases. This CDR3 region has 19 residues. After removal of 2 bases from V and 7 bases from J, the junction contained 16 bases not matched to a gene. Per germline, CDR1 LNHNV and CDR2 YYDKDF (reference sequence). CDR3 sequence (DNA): TGTGCCACCAGCAGAACACTAGCGGGGGACCCTCGGATATGGAATGAGCAGTTCTTC. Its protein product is CATSRTLAGDPRIWNEQFF.

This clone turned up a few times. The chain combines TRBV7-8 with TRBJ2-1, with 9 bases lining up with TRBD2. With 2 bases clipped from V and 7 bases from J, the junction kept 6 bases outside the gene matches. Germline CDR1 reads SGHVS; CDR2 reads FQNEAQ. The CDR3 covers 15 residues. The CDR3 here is CASSLRGGRVNEQFF. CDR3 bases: TGTGCCAGCAGCTTAAGGGGCGGGAGGGTAAATGAGCAGTTCTTC. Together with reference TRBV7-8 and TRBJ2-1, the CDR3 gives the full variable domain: GAGVSQSPRYKVAKRGQDVALRCDPISGHVSLFWYQQALGQGPEFLTYFQNEAQLDKSGLPSDRFFAERPEGSVSTLKIQRTQQEDSAVYLCASSLRGGRVNEQFFGPGTRLTVL.

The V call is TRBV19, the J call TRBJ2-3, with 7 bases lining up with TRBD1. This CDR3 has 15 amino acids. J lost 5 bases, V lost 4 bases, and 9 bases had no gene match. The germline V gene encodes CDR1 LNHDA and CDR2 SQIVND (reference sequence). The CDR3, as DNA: TGTGCCAGTAGTAACACAGGGGATAGTAGAGATACGCAGTATTTT. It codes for CASSNTGDSRDTQYF.

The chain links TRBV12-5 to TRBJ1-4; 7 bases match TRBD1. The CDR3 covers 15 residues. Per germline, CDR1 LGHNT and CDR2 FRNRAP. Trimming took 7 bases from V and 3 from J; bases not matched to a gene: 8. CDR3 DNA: TGTGCTAGTGCTCTCACAGGGGTTTCTAATGAAAAACTGTTTTTT. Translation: CASALTGVSNEKLFF. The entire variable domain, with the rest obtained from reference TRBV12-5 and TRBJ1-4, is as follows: DARVTQTPRHKVTEMGQEVTMRCQPILGHNTVFWYRQTMMQGLELLAYFRNRAPLDDSGMPKDRFSAEMPDATLATLKIQPSEPRDSAVYFCASALTGVSNEKLFFGSGTQLSVL.

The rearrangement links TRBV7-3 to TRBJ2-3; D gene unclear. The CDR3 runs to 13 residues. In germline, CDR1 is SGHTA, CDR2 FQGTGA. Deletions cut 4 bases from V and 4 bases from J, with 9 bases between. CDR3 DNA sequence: TGTGCCAGCAGCTCCCCCGGTTCAGATACGCAGTATTTT. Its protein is CASSSPGSDTQYF.

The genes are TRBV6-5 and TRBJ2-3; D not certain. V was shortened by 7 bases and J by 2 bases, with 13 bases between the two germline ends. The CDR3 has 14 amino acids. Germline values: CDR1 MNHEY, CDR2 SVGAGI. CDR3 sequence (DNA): TGTGCCAGCACCGCGTGGGCCGCCACAGATACGCAGTATTTT. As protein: CASTAWAATDTQYF.

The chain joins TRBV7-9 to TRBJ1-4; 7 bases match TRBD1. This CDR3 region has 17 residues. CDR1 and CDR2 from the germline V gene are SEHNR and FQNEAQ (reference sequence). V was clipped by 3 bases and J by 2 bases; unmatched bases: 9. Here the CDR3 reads CASSFRGQHATNEKLFF. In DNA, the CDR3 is TGTGCCAGCAGCTTCAGGGGACAGCATGCCACTAATGAAAAACTGTTTTTT.

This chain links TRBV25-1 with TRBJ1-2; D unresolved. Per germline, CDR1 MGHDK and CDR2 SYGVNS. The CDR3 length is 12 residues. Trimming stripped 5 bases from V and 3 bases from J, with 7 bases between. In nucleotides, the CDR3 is TGTGCCAGCAGTTCACGGGACTATGGCTACACCTTC. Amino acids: CASSSRDYGYTF.

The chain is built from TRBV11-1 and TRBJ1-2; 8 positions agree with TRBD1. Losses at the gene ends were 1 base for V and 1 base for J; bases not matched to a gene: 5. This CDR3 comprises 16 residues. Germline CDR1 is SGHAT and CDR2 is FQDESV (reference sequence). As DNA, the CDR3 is TGTGCCAGCAGCTTAGGCCCGGACAGGGATAACTATGGCTACACCTTC. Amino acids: CASSLGPDRDNYGYTF.

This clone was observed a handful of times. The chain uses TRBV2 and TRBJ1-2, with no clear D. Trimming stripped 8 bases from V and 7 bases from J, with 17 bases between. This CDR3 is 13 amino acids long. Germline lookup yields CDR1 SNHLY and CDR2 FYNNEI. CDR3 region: CASLPSGLGGYTF. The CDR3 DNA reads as TGTGCCAGCCTTCCTAGCGGGTTGGGTGGCTACACCTTC.

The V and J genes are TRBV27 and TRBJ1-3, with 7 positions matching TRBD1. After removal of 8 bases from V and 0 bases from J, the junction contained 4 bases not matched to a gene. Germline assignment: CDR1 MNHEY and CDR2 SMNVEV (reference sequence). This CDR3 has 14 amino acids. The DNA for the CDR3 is TGTGCCAGCGGGGGACAGTCCTCTGGAAACACCATATATTTT. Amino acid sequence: CASGGQSSGNTIYF.

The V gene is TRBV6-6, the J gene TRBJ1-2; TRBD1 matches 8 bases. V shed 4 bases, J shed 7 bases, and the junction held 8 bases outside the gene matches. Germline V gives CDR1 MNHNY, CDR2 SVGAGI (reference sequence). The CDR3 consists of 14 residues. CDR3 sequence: CASSSGQGTGGYTF. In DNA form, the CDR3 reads TGTGCCAGCAGTTCAGGACAGGGAACGGGTGGCTACACCTTC.

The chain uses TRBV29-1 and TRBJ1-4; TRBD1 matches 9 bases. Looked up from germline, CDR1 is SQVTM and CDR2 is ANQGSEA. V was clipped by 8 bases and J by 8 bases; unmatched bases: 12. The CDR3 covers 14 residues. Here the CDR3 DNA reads TGCAGCCTTGGACCCGGGACAGGGATAGAAAAACTGTTTTTT. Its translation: CSLGPGTGIEKLFF. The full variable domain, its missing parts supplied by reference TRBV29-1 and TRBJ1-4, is SAVISQKPSRDICQRGTSLTIQCQVDSQVTMMFWYRQQPGQSLTLIATANQGSEATYESGFVIDKFPISRPNLTFSTLTVSNMSPEDSSIYLCSLGPGTGIEKLFFGSGTQLSVL.

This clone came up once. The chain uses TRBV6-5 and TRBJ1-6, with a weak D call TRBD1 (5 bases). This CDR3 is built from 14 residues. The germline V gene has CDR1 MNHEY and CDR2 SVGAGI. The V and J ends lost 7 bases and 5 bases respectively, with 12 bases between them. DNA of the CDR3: TGTGCCAGCACCAGGTTAGGGGATAATTCACCCCTCCACTTT. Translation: CASTRLGDNSPLHF.

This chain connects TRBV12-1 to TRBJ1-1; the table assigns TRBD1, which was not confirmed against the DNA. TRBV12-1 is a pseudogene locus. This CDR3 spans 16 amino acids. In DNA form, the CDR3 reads TGTGCCAGCAGCTTGCCGGAGGGACAGTACTACACTGAAGCTTTCTTT. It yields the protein CASSLPEGQYYTEAFF.

CDR3 loop: CASSQEGQPYGYTF. The CDR3 nucleotides are TGCGCCAGCAGCCAAGAGGGACAGCCCTATGGCTACACCTTC. The chain uses TRBV4-3 and TRBJ1-2; the match to TRBD1 covers 7 bases. The V segment lost 0 bases and the J segment 4 bases; nucleotides outside the gene matches: 2. Germline CDR1 and CDR2: LGHNA and YSLEER. The CDR3 has 14 residues.

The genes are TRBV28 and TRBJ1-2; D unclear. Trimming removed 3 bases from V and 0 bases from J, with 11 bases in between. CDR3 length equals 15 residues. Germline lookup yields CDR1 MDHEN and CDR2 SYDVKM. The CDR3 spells CASSLSGNTNYGYTF. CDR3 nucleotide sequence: TGTGCCAGCAGTTTGTCGGGAAACACTAACTATGGCTACACCTTC.

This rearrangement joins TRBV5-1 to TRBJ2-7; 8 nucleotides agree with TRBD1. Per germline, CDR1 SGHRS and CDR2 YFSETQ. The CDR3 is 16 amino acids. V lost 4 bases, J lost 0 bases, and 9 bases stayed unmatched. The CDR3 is CASSPDRGLSSYEQYF. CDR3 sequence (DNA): TGCGCCAGCAGCCCCGACAGGGGTCTGAGCTCCTACGAGCAGTACTTC.

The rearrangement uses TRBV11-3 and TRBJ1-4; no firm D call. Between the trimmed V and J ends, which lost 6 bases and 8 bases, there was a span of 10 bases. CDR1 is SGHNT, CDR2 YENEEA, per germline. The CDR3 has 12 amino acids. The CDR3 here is CASRTTGEKLFF. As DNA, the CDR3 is TGTGCCAGCAGGACGACTGGGGAAAAACTGTTTTTT.

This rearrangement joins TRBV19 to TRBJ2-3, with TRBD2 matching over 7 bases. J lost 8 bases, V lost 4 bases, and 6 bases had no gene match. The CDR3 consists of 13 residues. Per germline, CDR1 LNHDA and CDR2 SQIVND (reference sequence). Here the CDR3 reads CASSTGGSFTQYF. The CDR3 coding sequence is TGTGCCAGTAGTACGGGCGGGAGTTTTACGCAGTATTTT.

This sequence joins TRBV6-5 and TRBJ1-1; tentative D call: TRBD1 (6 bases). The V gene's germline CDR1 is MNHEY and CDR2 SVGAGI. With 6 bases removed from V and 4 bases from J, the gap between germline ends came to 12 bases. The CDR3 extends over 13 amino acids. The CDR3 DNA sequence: TGTGCCAGCAGCTTGACAGGAATCACTGAAGCTTTCTTT. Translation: CASSLTGITEAFF.

The CDR3 nucleotides are TGTGCCAGCAGTCCTGGAATTCGGGATAACTATGGCTACACCTTC. Translation gives CASSPGIRDNYGYTF. J is TRBJ1-2 and V is TRBV28; no firm D call. V was pared by 5 bases and J by 1 base, with 14 bases between. Germline V gene sequence: CDR1 MDHEN, CDR2 SYDVKM. The CDR3 totals 15 residues.

The CDR3, as DNA: TGTGCCAGCAAAGGGGACAAGGGAAGGGAGCCCCAGCATTTT. Translation: CASKGDKGREPQHF. The V call is TRBV2, the J call TRBJ1-5; D is possibly TRBD1 (6 bases). Germline values: CDR1 SNHLY, CDR2 FYNNEI. Trimming pared 7 bases from V and 8 bases from J, leaving 18 bases between. The CDR3 is 14 amino acids.

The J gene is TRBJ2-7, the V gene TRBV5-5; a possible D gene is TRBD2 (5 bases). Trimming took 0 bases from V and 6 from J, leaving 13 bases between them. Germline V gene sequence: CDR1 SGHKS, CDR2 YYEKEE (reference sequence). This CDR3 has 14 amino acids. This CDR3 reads CASSLAPGSGEQYF. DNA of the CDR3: TGTGCCAGCAGCTTGGCCCCAGGAAGCGGCGAGCAGTACTTC.

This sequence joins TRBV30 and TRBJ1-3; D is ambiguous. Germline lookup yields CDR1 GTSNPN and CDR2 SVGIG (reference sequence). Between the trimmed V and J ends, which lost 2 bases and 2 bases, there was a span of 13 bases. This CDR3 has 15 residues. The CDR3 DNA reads TGTGCCTGGAGTATGCGGGGTTGGGCTGGAAACACCATATATTTT. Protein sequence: CAWSMRGWAGNTIYF.